A few counts support the clone carrying this T cell receptor (beta chain). The antigen is unknown. TCRdb re-called the 5' RACE reads through MiXCR, storing one row per CDR3 protein. Of roughly 130,000 distinct CDR3 sequences in the sample, about 5.9% were seen once. Trimming took off 2 bases at V and 4 bases at J, with 12 bases between the two ends. Germline V gene sequence: CDR1 KGHSH, CDR2 LQKENI. The CDR3 is made up of 15 amino acids. This record belongs to a study of T-cell memory formation after mild COVID-19. Study-level points and caveats: Whereas later expanders leaned CD4+, clones contracting day 15 to 85 showed a balanced CD4/CD8 makeup. Among clones peaking at day 37 in the second wave, SARS-CoV-2 specificity remained unconfirmed.

The TCR sequence derives from an adult woman who had mild COVID-19 (a few samples of this study predate the infection). Cell type and time point are not known. The chain combines TRBV18 with TRBJ1-3, with TRBD1 as a possible D gene (6 bases). The sample consisted of PBMCs or a T cell subset sorted from them (not recorded which). CDR3 amino acids: CASSPTGSTGNTIYF. The DNA of the CDR3 is TGTGCCAGCTCACCAACAGGGTCCACCGGAAACACCATATATTTT.